One sample yielded the 10 T cell receptor beta chains listed below, sequenced in a study of blood T cell repertoires in COVID-19. Some clones are missing from TCRdb's copy, which holds only in-frame ones; the method was immunoSEQ multiplex PCR. This repertoire shows 40,000 to 60,000 clones, 90% found once; its top ten account for approximately 4%. The specimen was peripheral blood. The receptors shown here come from a human donor in a cohort sampled during active COVID-19.

The J gene is TRBJ2-7, the V gene TRBV7-8, with D hard to call. Trimming shortened V by 1 base and J by 2 bases, and 9 bases separated the two germline ends. Germline values: CDR1 SGHVS, CDR2 FQNEAQ. There are 14 residues in the CDR3. Written as DNA, the CDR3 is TGTGCCAGCAGCTTAGAACAGCCGACCTACGAGCAGTACTTC. Protein: CASSLEQPTYEQYF.

This chain connects TRBV7-9 to TRBJ1-2; no clear D gene. V lost 3 bases and J 5 bases, leaving 10 bases between the germline ends. The CDR3 has 13 residues. Germline V gives CDR1 SEHNR, CDR2 FQNEAQ (reference sequence). The CDR3 loop is CASSFPDGYGYTF. DNA for the CDR3: TGTGCCAGCAGCTTCCCCGACGGGTATGGCTACACCTTC.

V and J are TRBV19 and TRBJ1-5; no firm D call. This CDR3 spans 15 amino acids. Deletions cut 7 bases from V and 1 base from J, with 14 bases between. Germline CDR1 reads LNHDA; CDR2 reads SQIVND (reference sequence). As DNA, the CDR3 is TGTGCCAGTACCAGCACGGCGGGGAGCAATCAGCCCCAGCATTTT. Protein product: CASTSTAGSNQPQHF.

The chain combines TRBV3-1 (or the pseudogene TRBV3-2) with TRBJ2-3; 7 nucleotides agree with TRBD2. CDR3 length: 16 amino acids. Germline lookup yields CDR1 LGHDT and CDR2 YNNKEL (reference sequence). With V trimmed by 0 bases and J by 6 bases, 9 bases remained unmatched. The CDR3 DNA reads TGTGCCAGCAGCCAAGAAGGGGACTACCCTCCGGATACGCAGTATTTT. It codes for CASSQEGDYPPDTQYF.

V gene TRBV30 combines with J gene TRBJ1-5, with a possible D match to TRBD1 (6 bases). CDR3 length: 13 amino acids. CDR1 and CDR2 from the germline V gene are GTSNPN and SVGIG (reference sequence). Trimming took off 3 bases at V and 1 base at J, with 7 bases between the two ends. DNA of the CDR3: TGTGCCTGGAGGAGGGGGAGCAATCAGCCCCAGCATTTT. Its translation: CAWRRGSNQPQHF. The full variable domain, in which reference TRBV30 and TRBJ1-5 provide the parts outside the CDR3, is SQTIHQWPATLVQPVGSPLSLECTVEGTSNPNLYWYRQAAGRGLQLLFYSVGIGQISSEVPQNLSASRPQDRQFILSSKKLLLSDSGFYLCAWRRGSNQPQHFGDGTRLSIL.

V usage is TRBV2 and J usage is TRBJ2-5; D remains ambiguous. V was pared by 1 base and J by 5 bases, with 8 bases between. The germline gives CDR1 SNHLY, CDR2 FYNNEI. The CDR3 consists of 13 residues. CDR3 bases: TGTGCCAGCAGTGAAGGGTGGGCGGAGACCCAGTACTTC. Encoded protein: CASSEGWAETQYF.

The chain joins TRBV7-3 to TRBJ1-1; 8 bases are shared with TRBD1. Germline CDR1 is SGHTA and CDR2 is FQGTGA. The CDR3 is 17 amino acids. V lost 2 bases to trimming and J lost 0 bases; unmatched junction nucleotides: 8. CDR3 in amino acids: CASSLSPAGGMNTEAFF. Here the CDR3 DNA reads TGTGCCAGCAGCTTATCCCCCGCAGGGGGCATGAACACTGAAGCTTTCTTT. Full variable domain (remainder filled in from reference TRBV7-3 and TRBJ1-1): GAGVSQTPSNKVTEKGKYVELRCDPISGHTALYWYRQSLGQGPEFLIYFQGTGAADDSGLPNDRFFAVRPEGSVSTLKIQRTERGDSAVYLCASSLSPAGGMNTEAFFGQGTRLTVV.

The chain recombines TRBV30 with TRBJ2-1; tentative D call: TRBD1 (6 bases). V lost 5 bases and J 12 bases, leaving 26 bases between the germline ends. Germline values: CDR1 GTSNPN, CDR2 SVGIG (reference sequence). CDR3 length: 15 amino acids. CDR3 loop: CAWAVLPGQSLGQFF. Here the CDR3 DNA reads TGTGCCTGGGCCGTCTTACCGGGACAATCATTAGGGCAGTTCTTC. The variable domain in full, with the rest retrieved from reference TRBV30 and TRBJ2-1, is SQTIHQWPATLVQPVGSPLSLECTVEGTSNPNLYWYRQAAGRGLQLLFYSVGIGQISSEVPQNLSASRPQDRQFILSSKKLLLSDSGFYLCAWAVLPGQSLGQFFGPGTRLTVL.

This sequence joins TRBV2 and TRBJ2-3, with D perhaps TRBD2 (6 bases). Trimming stripped 5 bases from V and 0 bases from J, with 12 bases between. Germline CDR1 reads SNHLY; CDR2 reads FYNNEI. The CDR3 has 15 amino acids. CDR3 sequence: CASSKNSGSTDTQYF. The DNA for the CDR3 is TGTGCCAGCAGTAAAAATAGCGGTAGCACAGATACGCAGTATTTT.

V is TRBV3-1 (or the pseudogene TRBV3-2) and J is TRBJ1-6; 8 bases align to TRBD1. The germline V gene encodes CDR1 LGHDT and CDR2 YNNKEL (reference sequence). V was clipped by 4 bases and J by 7 bases; unmatched bases: 6. This CDR3 has 15 amino acids. In DNA form, the CDR3 reads TGTGCCAGCAGCCTTGGACAGGGAGGGAATTCACCCCTCCACTTT. It encodes CASSLGQGGNSPLHF.